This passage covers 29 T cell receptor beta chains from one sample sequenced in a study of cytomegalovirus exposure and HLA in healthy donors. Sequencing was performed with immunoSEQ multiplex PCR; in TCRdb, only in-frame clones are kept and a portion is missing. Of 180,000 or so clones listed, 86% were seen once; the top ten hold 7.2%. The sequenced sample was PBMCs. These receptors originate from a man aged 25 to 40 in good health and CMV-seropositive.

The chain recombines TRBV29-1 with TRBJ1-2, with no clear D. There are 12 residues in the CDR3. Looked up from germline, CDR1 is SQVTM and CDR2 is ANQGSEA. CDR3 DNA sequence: TGCAGAGTTCATACAGAAAACTATGGCTACACCTTC. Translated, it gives CRVHTENYGYTF.

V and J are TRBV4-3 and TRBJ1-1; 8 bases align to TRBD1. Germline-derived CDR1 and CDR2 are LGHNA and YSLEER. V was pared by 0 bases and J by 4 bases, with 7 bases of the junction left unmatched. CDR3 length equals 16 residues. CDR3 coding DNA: TGCGCCAGCAGCCAAGACGGTGCAGGGGGCGGCACTGAAGCTTTCTTT. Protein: CASSQDGAGGGTEAFF.

CDR3 DNA: TGCGCCAGCAGCTTGGGAGGCGGAGTGGAGACCCAGTACTTC. Protein: CASSLGGGVETQYF. The chain is built from TRBV5-1 and TRBJ2-5; D is unclear. V was shortened by 0 bases and J by 5 bases, with 11 bases between the two germline ends. The CDR3 sequence is 14 residues long. Germline V gives CDR1 SGHRS, CDR2 YFSETQ.

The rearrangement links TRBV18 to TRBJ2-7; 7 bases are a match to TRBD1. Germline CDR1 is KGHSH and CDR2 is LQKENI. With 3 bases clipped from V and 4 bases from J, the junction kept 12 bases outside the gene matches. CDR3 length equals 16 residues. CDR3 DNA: TGTGCCAGCTCACCCATTTCAGGGGGAGCCCATTACGAGCAGTACTTC. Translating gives CASSPISGGAHYEQYF.

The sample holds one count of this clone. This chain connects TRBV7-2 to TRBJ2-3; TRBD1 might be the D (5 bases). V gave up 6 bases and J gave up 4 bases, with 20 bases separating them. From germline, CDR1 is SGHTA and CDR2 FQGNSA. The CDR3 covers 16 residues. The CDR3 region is CASSRGPQGVADTQYF. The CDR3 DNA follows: TGTGCCAGCAGTCGTGGACCGCAGGGTGTCGCAGATACGCAGTATTTT.

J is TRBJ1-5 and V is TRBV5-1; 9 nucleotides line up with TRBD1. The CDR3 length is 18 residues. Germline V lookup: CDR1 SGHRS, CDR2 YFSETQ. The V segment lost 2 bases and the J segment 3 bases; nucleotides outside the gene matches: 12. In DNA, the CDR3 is TGCGCCAGCAGCTTCCCCGGGACAGGGTACCTGAACAATCAGCCCCAGCATTTT. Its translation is CASSFPGTGYLNNQPQHF.

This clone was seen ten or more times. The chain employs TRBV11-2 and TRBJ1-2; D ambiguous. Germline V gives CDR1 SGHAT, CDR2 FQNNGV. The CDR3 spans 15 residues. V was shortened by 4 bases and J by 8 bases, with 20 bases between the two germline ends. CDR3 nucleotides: TGTGCCAGCAGCTCCCTTTCACAGCCGTCTAGGGGCTACACCTTC. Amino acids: CASSSLSQPSRGYTF.

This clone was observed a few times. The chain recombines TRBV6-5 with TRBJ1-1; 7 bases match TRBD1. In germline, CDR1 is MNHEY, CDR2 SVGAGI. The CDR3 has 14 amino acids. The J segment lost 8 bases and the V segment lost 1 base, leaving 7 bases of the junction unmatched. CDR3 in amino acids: CASSYFSGGQEAFF. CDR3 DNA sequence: TGTGCCAGCAGTTACTTCTCAGGGGGGCAAGAAGCTTTCTTT.

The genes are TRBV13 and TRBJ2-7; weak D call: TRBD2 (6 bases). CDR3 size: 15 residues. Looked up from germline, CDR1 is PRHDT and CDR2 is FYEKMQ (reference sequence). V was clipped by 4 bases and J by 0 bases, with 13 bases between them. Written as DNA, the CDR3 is TGTGCCAGCAGCTACGGTACGGGGGTCTCCTACGAGCAGTACTTC. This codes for CASSYGTGVSYEQYF.

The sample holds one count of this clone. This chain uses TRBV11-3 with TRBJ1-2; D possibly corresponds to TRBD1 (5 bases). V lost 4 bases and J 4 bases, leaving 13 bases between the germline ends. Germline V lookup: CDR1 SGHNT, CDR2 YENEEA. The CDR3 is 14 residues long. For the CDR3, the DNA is TGTGCCAGCAGCTCCCAGGGAGGGTTCTATGGCTACACCTTC. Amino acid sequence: CASSSQGGFYGYTF.

The CDR3 sequence: CASSQAQGTEAFF. The CDR3 region has the DNA TGTGCCAGCAGCCAAGCCCAGGGGACTGAAGCTTTCTTT. This rearrangement joins TRBV14 to TRBJ1-1, with D possibly being TRBD1 (6 bases). The CDR3 covers 13 residues. V lost 1 base to trimming and J lost 5 bases, with 8 bases between them. Germline CDR1 and CDR2: SGHDN and FVKESK.

The CDR3 loop is CASSISSGQGSYEQYF. In nucleotides, the CDR3 is TGTGCCAGTAGTATCTCGTCGGGACAGGGGAGCTACGAGCAGTACTTC. The V call is TRBV19, the J call TRBJ2-7, with 10 bases matching TRBD1. With V trimmed by 3 bases and J by 3 bases, 8 bases remained unmatched. The CDR3 is made up of 16 amino acids. CDR1 and CDR2 from the germline V gene are LNHDA and SQIVND (reference sequence).

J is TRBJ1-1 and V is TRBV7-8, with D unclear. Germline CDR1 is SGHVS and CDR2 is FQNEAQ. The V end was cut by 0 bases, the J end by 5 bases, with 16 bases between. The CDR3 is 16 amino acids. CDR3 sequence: CASSLAQSWGETEAFF. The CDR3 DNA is TGTGCCAGCAGCTTAGCGCAATCATGGGGTGAGACTGAAGCTTTCTTT. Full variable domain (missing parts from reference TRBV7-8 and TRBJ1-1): GAGVSQSPRYKVAKRGQDVALRCDPISGHVSLFWYQQALGQGPEFLTYFQNEAQLDKSGLPSDRFFAERPEGSVSTLKIQRTQQEDSAVYLCASSLAQSWGETEAFFGQGTRLTVV.

CDR3 in DNA: TGTGCCAGCAGTGATTCCCTTGAGACAGGGGTAAAACTGTTTTTT. Encoded protein: CASSDSLETGVKLFF. The V gene is TRBV2, the J gene TRBJ1-4, with TRBD1 matching over 8 bases. The germline CDR1 and CDR2 sequences are SNHLY and FYNNEI. This CDR3 has 15 residues. V shed 3 bases, J shed 10 bases, and the junction held 10 bases outside the gene matches. The variable domain in full, completed from reference TRBV2 and TRBJ1-4, reads EPEVTQTPSHQVTQMGQEVILRCVPISNHLYFYWYRQILGQKVEFLVSFYNNEISEKSEIFDDQFSVERPDGSNFTLKIRSTKLEDSAMYFCASSDSLETGVKLFFGSGTQLSVL.

The chain's CDR3 is CASSQGRISGNTIYF. For the CDR3, the DNA is TGTGCCAGCAGCCAAGGACGCATCTCTGGAAACACCATATATTTT. The chain links TRBV6-5 to TRBJ1-3; no definite D call. The CDR3 has 15 amino acids. The ends were cut back, 6 bases at V and 0 bases at J, with 12 bases in the middle. Germline V lookup: CDR1 MNHEY, CDR2 SVGAGI.

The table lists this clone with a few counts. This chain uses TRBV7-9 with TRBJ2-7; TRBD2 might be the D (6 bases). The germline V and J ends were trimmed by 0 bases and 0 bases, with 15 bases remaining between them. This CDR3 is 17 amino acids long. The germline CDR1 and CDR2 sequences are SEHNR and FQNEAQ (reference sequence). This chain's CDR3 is CASSLASGGPGSYEQYF. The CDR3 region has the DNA TGTGCCAGCAGCTTAGCTTCCGGGGGTCCGGGCTCCTACGAGCAGTACTTC. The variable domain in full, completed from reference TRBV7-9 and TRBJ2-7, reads DTGVSQNPRHKITKRGQNVTFRCDPISEHNRLYWYRQTLGQGPEFLTYFQNEAQLEKSRLLSDRFSAERPKGSFSTLEIQRTEQGDSAMYLCASSLASGGPGSYEQYFGPGTRLTVT.

This CDR3 reads CASSWGATAGEDEQFF. In DNA form, the CDR3 reads TGTGCCAGCTCTTGGGGTGCCACGGCGGGGGAGGATGAGCAGTTCTTC. V gene TRBV27 combines with J gene TRBJ2-1, with 7 bases aligning to TRBD2. The germline V gene encodes CDR1 MNHEY and CDR2 SMNVEV (reference sequence). Losses at the gene ends were 8 bases for V and 8 bases for J; bases not matched to a gene: 18. This CDR3 contains 16 residues.

CDR3 region: CSGGAGGPAGETQYF. CDR3 nucleotides: TGCAGCGGTGGAGCGGGAGGGCCGGCGGGAGAGACCCAGTACTTC. The rearrangement joins TRBV29-1 to TRBJ2-5; 10 nucleotides line up with TRBD2. The germline V gene encodes CDR1 SQVTM and CDR2 ANQGSEA. This CDR3 comprises 15 residues. V lost 7 bases to trimming and J lost 4 bases; unmatched junction nucleotides: 12.

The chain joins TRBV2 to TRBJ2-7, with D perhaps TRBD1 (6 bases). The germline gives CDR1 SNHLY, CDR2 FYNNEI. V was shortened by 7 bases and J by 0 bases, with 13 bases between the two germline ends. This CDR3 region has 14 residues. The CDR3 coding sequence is TGTGCCAGCACCCTTCACAGGGTCTCCTACGAGCAGTACTTC. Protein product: CASTLHRVSYEQYF. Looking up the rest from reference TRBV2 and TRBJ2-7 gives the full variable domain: EPEVTQTPSHQVTQMGQEVILRCVPISNHLYFYWYRQILGQKVEFLVSFYNNEISEKSEIFDDQFSVERPDGSNFTLKIRSTKLEDSAMYFCASTLHRVSYEQYFGPGTRLTVT.

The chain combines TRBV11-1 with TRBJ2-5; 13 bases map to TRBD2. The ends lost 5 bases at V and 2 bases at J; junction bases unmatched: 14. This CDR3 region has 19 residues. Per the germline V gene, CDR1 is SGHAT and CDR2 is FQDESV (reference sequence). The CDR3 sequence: CASSPAGTSGVPGQETQYF. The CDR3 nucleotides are TGTGCCAGCAGCCCGGCCGGGACTAGCGGGGTACCGGGGCAAGAGACCCAGTACTTC.

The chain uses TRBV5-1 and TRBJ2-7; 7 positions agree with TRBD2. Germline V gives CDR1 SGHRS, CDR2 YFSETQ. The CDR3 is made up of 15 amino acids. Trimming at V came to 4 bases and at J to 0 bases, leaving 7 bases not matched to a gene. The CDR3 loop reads CASSPVGGSSYEQYF. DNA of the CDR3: TGCGCCAGCAGCCCGGTGGGCGGGAGCTCCTACGAGCAGTACTTC.

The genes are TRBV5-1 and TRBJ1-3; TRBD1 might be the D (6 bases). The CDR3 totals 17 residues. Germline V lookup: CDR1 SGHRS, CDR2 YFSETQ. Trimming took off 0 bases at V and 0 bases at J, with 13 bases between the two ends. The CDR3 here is CASSLEGTLRSGNTIYF. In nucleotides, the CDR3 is TGCGCCAGCAGCTTGGAGGGGACATTACGCTCTGGAAACACCATATATTTT.

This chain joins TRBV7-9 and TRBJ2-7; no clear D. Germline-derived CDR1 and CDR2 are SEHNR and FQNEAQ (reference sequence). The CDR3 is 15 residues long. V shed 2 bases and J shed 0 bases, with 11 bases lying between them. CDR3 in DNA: TGTGCCAGCAGCTTAAACAGTGGGGTCTCCTACGAGCAGTACTTC. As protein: CASSLNSGVSYEQYF.

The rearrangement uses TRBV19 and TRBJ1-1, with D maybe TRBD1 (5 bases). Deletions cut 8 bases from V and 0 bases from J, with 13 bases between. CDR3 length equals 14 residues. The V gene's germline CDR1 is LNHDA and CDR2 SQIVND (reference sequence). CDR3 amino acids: CASAGRTLNTEAFF. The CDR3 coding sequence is TGTGCCAGTGCCGGCAGGACATTGAACACTGAAGCTTTCTTT.

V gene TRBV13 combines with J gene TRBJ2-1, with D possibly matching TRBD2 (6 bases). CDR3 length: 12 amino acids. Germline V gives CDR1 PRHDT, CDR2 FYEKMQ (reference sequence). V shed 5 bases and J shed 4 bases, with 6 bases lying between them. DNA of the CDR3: TGTGCCAGCAGCGGGGGGTACAATGAGCAGTTCTTC. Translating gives CASSGGYNEQFF.

CDR3: CASSKDLREGQFF. The DNA of the CDR3 is TGTGCCAGCAGCAAGGACCTAAGGGAGGGGCAGTTCTTC. The J gene is TRBJ2-1, the V gene TRBV14, with 7 nucleotides matching TRBD2. Germline V gene lookup returns CDR1 SGHDN and CDR2 FVKESK. The CDR3 runs to 13 residues. J lost 12 bases, V lost 5 bases, and 10 bases had no gene match.

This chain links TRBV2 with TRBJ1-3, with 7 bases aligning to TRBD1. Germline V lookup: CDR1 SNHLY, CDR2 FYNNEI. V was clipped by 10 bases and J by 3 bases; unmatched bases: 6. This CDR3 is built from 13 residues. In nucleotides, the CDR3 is TGTGCCACCGGACAGGTTTTTGGAAACACCATATATTTT. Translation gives CATGQVFGNTIYF. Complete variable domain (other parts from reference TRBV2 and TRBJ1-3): EPEVTQTPSHQVTQMGQEVILRCVPISNHLYFYWYRQILGQKVEFLVSFYNNEISEKSEIFDDQFSVERPDGSNFTLKIRSTKLEDSAMYFCATGQVFGNTIYFGEGSWLTVV.

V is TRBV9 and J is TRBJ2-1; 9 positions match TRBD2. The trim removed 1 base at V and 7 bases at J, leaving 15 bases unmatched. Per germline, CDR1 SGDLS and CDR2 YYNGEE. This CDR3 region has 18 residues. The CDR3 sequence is CASSVRSSGSGGSNEQFF. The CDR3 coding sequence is TGTGCCAGCAGCGTAAGGTCATCAGGGAGCGGGGGGTCAAATGAGCAGTTCTTC.

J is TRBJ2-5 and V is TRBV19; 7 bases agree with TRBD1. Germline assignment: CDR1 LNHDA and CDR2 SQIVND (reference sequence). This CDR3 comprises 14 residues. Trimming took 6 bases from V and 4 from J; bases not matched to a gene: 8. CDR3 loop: CASRAGTVPETQYF. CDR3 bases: TGTGCCAGTAGGGCCGGGACAGTCCCAGAGACCCAGTACTTC.